A selection of T cell receptor beta chains follows, all from one sample in a study of T cell repertoires in cytomegalovirus infection. TCRdb ran MiXCR on the reads and lists one entry per CDR3 protein. The table shows about 340,000 distinct CDR3 sequences, with roughly 28% occurring only once. Their specific antigens are unknown. This specimen was cultured PBMCs, taken from culture after CMV antigen stimulation. These receptors all come from a human donor in good health (CMV status not recorded). Some clones in this sample may be carry-over from other donors' samples. Each CDR3 is given with its conserved first and last residue. A D gene is named only where the DNA matches it firmly. Only some rows state a clone size, as once, few, many or a class for expanded clones.

.	TRBV11-3	few	TRBJ2-1	CASRLCGGTRPSYNEQFF	TGTGCCAGCAGGTTATGTGGCGGGACCCGACCCTCCTACAATGAGCAGTTCTTC
.	TRBV7-9	few	TRBJ2-1	CASSPTDRKDGYNEQFF	TGTGCCAGCAGCCCGACAGACAGGAAGGATGGCTACAATGAGCAGTTCTTC
.	TRBV28	few	TRBJ2-5	CASSLRLGGQETQYF	TGTGCCAGCAGTTTAAGACTAGGGGGCCAAGAGACCCAGTACTTC
.	TRBV7-8	.	TRBJ1-2	CASSSPTVNYGYTF	TGTGCCAGCAGCTCCCCGACAGTTAACTATGGCTACACCTTC
.	TRBV7-2	few	TRBJ1-6	CASSPYNSPLHF	TGTGCCAGCAGCCCATATAATTCACCCCTCCACTTT
.	TRBV27	.	TRBJ1-6	CASSLETEASAPLHF	TGTGCCAGCAGTTTGGAGACCGAGGCTTCGGCACCCCTCCACTTT
.	TRBV7-2	few	TRBJ2-1	CASSFEKTTEKQFF	TGTGCCAGCAGCTTCGAAAAGACGACAGAAAAGCAGTTCTTC
.	TRBV27	.	TRBJ1-6	CASSPLGPDRNSPLHF	TGTGCCAGCAGTCCGCTTGGACCGGATCGGAATTCACCCCTCCACTTT
.	TRBV5-1	.	TRBJ1-6	CASSLEGGDNSPLHF	TGCGCCAGCAGCTTGGAGGGCGGGGACAATTCACCCCTCCACTTT
.	TRBV18	.	TRBJ2-2	CASSQRTTGGELFF	TGTGCCAGCTCACAAAGGACTACAGGCGGGGAGCTGTTTTTT
.	TRBV7-8	many	TRBJ1-2	CASSPREGPDYGYTF	TGTGCCAGCAGCCCCCGGGAGGGCCCCGACTATGGCTACACCTTC
.	TRBV28	few	TRBJ2-2	CASSLISATSTGELFF	TGTGCCAGCAGTCTGATAAGCGCTACGAGCACCGGGGAGCTGTTTTTT
.	TRBV7-9	.	TRBJ1-2	CASSPPGRLIYGYTF	TGTGCCAGCAGCCCCCCTGGGCGGCTGATCTATGGCTACACCTTC
.	TRBV4-2	.	TRBJ2-5	CASSQDPGQETQYF	TGTGCCAGCAGCCAAGATCCCGGGCAAGAGACCCAGTACTTC
.	TRBV12-3/TRBV12-4	many	TRBJ1-1	CASSHTRNTEAFF	TGTGCCAGCAGTCATACAAGAAACACTGAAGCTTTCTTT
TRBD1	TRBV4-2	.	TRBJ1-6	CASSPPRQGYNSPLHF	TGTGCCAGCAGCCCCCCCCGACAGGGGTATAATTCACCCCTCCACTTT
.	TRBV4-1	.	TRBJ2-7	CASSQDRVSYEQYF	TGCGCCAGCAGCCAAGATCGGGTATCCTACGAGCAGTACTTC
.	TRBV11-3	many	TRBJ1-6	CASSTGQNSPLHF	TGTGCCAGCAGCACCGGACAGAATTCACCCCTCCACTTT
.	TRBV15	.	TRBJ2-7	CATSKDRGAYEQYF	TGTGCCACCAGCAAAGATAGGGGGGCCTACGAGCAGTACTTC
.	TRBV5-3	.	TRBJ2-1	CASSLWGSGFPRKEQFF	TGTGCCAGCAGCTTGTGGGGATCAGGGTTCCCAAGAAAGGAGCAGTTCTTC
.	TRBV15	few	TRBJ1-5	CATSRVKGWSSGDSNQPQHF	TGTGCCACCAGCAGAGTGAAAGGATGGAGCAGTGGGGATAGCAATCAGCCCCAGCATTTT
.	TRBV25-1	few	TRBJ1-1	CASSDLTGEAFF	TGTGCCAGCAGTGATCTGACAGGTGAAGCTTTCTTT
.	TRBV7-3	few	TRBJ2-5	CASSPGLTVQETQYF	TGTGCCAGCAGCCCAGGGCTGACAGTTCAAGAGACCCAGTACTTC
.	TRBV5-4	.	TRBJ1-2	CASSRDPDSNYGYTF	TGTGCCAGCAGCCGCGACCCCGACAGTAACTATGGCTACACCTTC
.	TRBV7-2	once	TRBJ1-4	CASSAGFANEKLFF	TGTGCCAGCAGCGCAGGGTTTGCTAATGAAAAACTGTTTTTT
.	TRBV7-2	few	TRBJ2-7	CASRLLPGLGNEQYF	TGTGCCAGCAGGTTACTCCCCGGACTGGGGAACGAGCAGTACTTC
.	TRBV27	few	TRBJ1-2	CASEFRKGEGNGYTF	TGTGCCAGCGAATTTCGGAAAGGGGAGGGGAATGGCTACACCTTC
TRBD1	TRBV7-9	many	TRBJ1-2	CASSKDPPTGVNYGYTF	TGTGCCAGCAGCAAGGACCCTCCAACAGGGGTGAACTATGGCTACACCTTC
.	TRBV27	.	TRBJ1-5	CASSGGNYSNQPQHF	TGTGCCAGCAGCGGTGGTAATTATAGCAATCAGCCCCAGCATTTT
.	TRBV12-3/TRBV12-4	.	TRBJ2-5	CASSVWGAGQETQYF	TGTGCCAGCAGTGTCTGGGGGGCGGGGCAAGAGACCCAGTACTTC
TRBD1	TRBV9	.	TRBJ1-2	CASSVATGTGNYGYTF	TGTGCCAGCAGCGTAGCCACCGGGACAGGGAACTACGGCTACACCTTC
.	TRBV5-4	.	TRBJ1-6	CASSLEGWNSPLHF	TGTGCCAGCAGCTTGGAGGGGTGGAATTCACCCCTCCACTTT
.	TRBV18	few	TRBJ2-5	CASSPGAQGQETQYF	TGTGCCAGCTCACCGGGGGCGCAGGGCCAAGAGACCCAGTACTTC
TRBD2	TRBV5-4	few	TRBJ2-1	CASYASGRAGNNEQFF	TGTGCCAGCTATGCTAGCGGGAGGGCCGGAAACAATGAGCAGTTCTTC
.	TRBV7-2	.	TRBJ2-3	CASSFLDTSSTDTQYF	TGTGCCAGCAGCTTCTTGGACACCTCTAGCACAGATACGCAGTATTTT
.	TRBV7-9	.	TRBJ2-5	CASRTEETQYF	TGTGCCAGCAGGACCGAAGAGACCCAGTACTTC
.	TRBV6-6	.	TRBJ1-3	CASSYRQVSGNTIYF	TGTGCCAGCAGTTACAGACAGGTTTCTGGAAACACCATATATTTT
.	TRBV3-1	.	TRBJ2-1	CASSQALARHYNEQFF	TGTGCCAGCAGCCAAGCTCTCGCCCGGCATTACAATGAGCAGTTCTTC
.	TRBV6-5	few	TRBJ1-1	CASSYSARMNTEAFF	TGTGCCAGCAGTTACTCGGCTCGTATGAACACTGAAGCTTTCTTT
.	TRBV2	.	TRBJ1-2	CASRDGTRDTF	TGTGCCAGCAGGGACGGTACCCGCGACACCTTC
TRBD2	TRBV12-3/TRBV12-4	few	TRBJ2-5	CASSFPSGGPQFTQYF	TGTGCCAGCAGTTTTCCTAGCGGGGGGCCCCAATTTACCCAGTACTTC
.	TRBV5-6	.	TRBJ2-1	CASSPGQIRLSYNEQFF	TGTGCCAGCAGCCCCGGACAGATCCGCCTCTCCTACAATGAGCAGTTCTTC
.	TRBV5-1	.	TRBJ2-5	CASSFGTYQETQYF	TGCGCCAGCAGCTTCGGGACCTACCAAGAGACCCAGTACTTC
.	TRBV7-9	many	TRBJ1-1	CASSSSWAGEWNTEAFF	TGTGCCAGCAGCTCATCTTGGGCAGGGGAGTGGAACACTGAAGCTTTCTTT
TRBD1	TRBV11-2	few	TRBJ1-2	CASSPRGGQGHGYTF	TGTGCCAGCAGCCCAAGGGGGGGACAGGGCCATGGCTACACCTTC
TRBD2	TRBV7-9	few	TRBJ2-5	CAIGTSGSSETQYF	TGTGCCATCGGGACTAGCGGGAGTTCCGAGACCCAGTACTTC
.	TRBV28	few	TRBJ1-1	CASPLQRLPTEAFF	TGTGCCAGCCCTCTCCAACGCCTCCCTACTGAAGCTTTCTTT
.	TRBV15	.	TRBJ1-5	CATSREPRAGSQPQHF	TGTGCCACCAGCAGAGAACCAAGGGCAGGGAGTCAGCCCCAGCATTTT
TRBD1	TRBV25-1	.	TRBJ1-1	CASSEETGVSEAFF	TGTGCCAGCAGTGAAGAGACAGGGGTCTCTGAAGCTTTCTTT
.	TRBV19	few	TRBJ1-2	CASSLDRTTYYGYTF	TGTGCCAGTAGTTTAGACAGGACCACCTACTATGGCTACACCTTC
.	TRBV7-9	.	TRBJ2-7	CASSLASQGLRGQQYF	TGTGCCAGCAGCTTAGCTTCACAGGGCTTACGAGGCCAGCAGTACTTC
TRBD1	TRBV6-1	.	TRBJ2-5	CASSRGTVPKTQYF	TGTGCCAGCAGTAGAGGGACAGTTCCAAAGACCCAGTACTTC
.	TRBV7-3	.	TRBJ2-7	CASSLTTGSYEQYF	TGTGCCAGCAGCTTAACTACGGGTTCCTACGAGCAGTACTTC
.	TRBV11-2	.	TRBJ2-7	CASGPTRSYEQYF	TGTGCCAGCGGGCCCACGCGGTCCTACGAGCAGTACTTC
.	TRBV12-3/TRBV12-4	.	TRBJ1-1	CATKTSGYGTEAFF	TGTGCCACTAAAACGTCAGGGTATGGCACTGAAGCTTTCTTT